This T cell receptor beta chain was sequenced in a study of long-term antiretroviral therapy in people with HIV. Study in general: Collection dates of the earliest samples fall about a decade before the 2015 immediate-ART recommendation. Broader study findings: There were no data on ART adherence, viral resistance or therapy changes, a gap that limits inferences about post-ART repertoire changes. Pre-ART clonal expansion yielded clones that dominated the repertoire at all time points. Post-ART diversity increased but stayed below transplant donor controls.

The germline V and J ends were trimmed by 1 base and 7 bases, with 7 bases remaining between them. The CDR3 is 13 residues long. Germline values: CDR1 LNHDA, CDR2 SQIVND (reference sequence). Run at survey level, the immunoSEQ assay was version v3.0. TCRdb keeps only in-frame clones here, not all; method: immunoSEQ multiplex PCR. The table shows some 20,000 clones, with over 70% occurring only once. A word on this clone: The antigen is undetermined.

Source: unsorted PBMCs, taken 2.3 years after starting antiretroviral therapy. V is TRBV19 and J is TRBJ1-4, with D hard to call. The source of this sequence is a woman in her 40s with HIV. The CDR3 nucleotides read TGTGCCAGTAGTATAGGCGGGTCTGAAAAACTGTTTTTT. Translating gives CASSIGGSEKLFF.